Given below is one T cell receptor beta chain in context. The protocol was immunoSEQ multiplex PCR, while the TCRdb copy is restricted to in-frame clones and leaves out a portion. Counted here are tens of thousands of clones, about 85% occurring once; the ten biggest clones make up over 3%. The sample comes from a study of T cell changes during pregnancy in multiple sclerosis. The V gene lost 0 bases and the J gene lost 5 bases, with 16 bases spanning the gap. Germline lookup yields CDR1 SGHTS and CDR2 YDEGEE. The CDR3 has 16 amino acids. The J gene is TRBJ2-3, the V gene TRBV5-8; D is unclear. The starting material was peripheral blood, obtained before pregnancy. This TCR derives from a female donor with multiple sclerosis, enrolled in a pregnancy study. The CDR3 bases are TGTGCCAGCAGCTTGGTACCACTACTCGGTGGAGATACGCAGTATTTT. Translating gives CASSLVPLLGGDTQYF.